The rows below give T cell receptor beta chains drawn from one sample of a study of cytomegalovirus exposure and HLA in healthy donors. The assay was immunoSEQ multiplex PCR, and TCRdb's table has in-frame clones only and misses some. The table includes some 170,000 clones, more than 60% detected once. The sample was PBMCs. These receptor sequences come from a woman aged 60 to 75 in good health and CMV-seropositive. The CDR3 runs from the conserved cysteine through the conserved F or W. D genes are given only for firm matches. Clone size is shown for a subset of rows, as once, few, many or a class of expanded clone.

d_gene: .
j_gene: TRBJ2-7
v_gene: TRBV6-5
abundance: few
CDR3nt: TGTGCCAGCAGATCCGGCGGGACAGCCTACGAGCAGTACTTC
CDR3aa: CASRSGGTAYEQYF

d_gene: TRBD1
j_gene: TRBJ1-5
v_gene: TRBV27
abundance: .
CDR3nt: TGTGCCAGCAGTTTTTCGACAGGGCCGTGGCCCCAGCATTTT
CDR3aa: CASSFSTGPWPQHF

d_gene: .
j_gene: TRBJ1-4
v_gene: TRBV29-1
abundance: .
CDR3nt: TGCAGCACCGAAGGGGGAAGCGGAAAACTGTTTTTT
CDR3aa: CSTEGGSGKLFF

d_gene: TRBD2
j_gene: TRBJ2-7
v_gene: TRBV2
abundance: .
CDR3nt: TGTGCCAGCAGTACGGAGCGGGAGATCTACGAGCAGTACTTC
CDR3aa: CASSTEREIYEQYF

d_gene: .
j_gene: TRBJ2-1
v_gene: TRBV11-2
abundance: .
CDR3nt: TGTGCCAGCAGCTTAGACTTTTTTACAGCTAATTATGAGCAGTTCTTC
CDR3aa: CASSLDFFTANYEQFF

d_gene: .
j_gene: TRBJ1-2
v_gene: TRBV9
abundance: .
CDR3nt: TGTGCCAGCAGCGTAGGGATAGTGTCGGGGTTAGGCTACACCTTC
CDR3aa: CASSVGIVSGLGYTF

d_gene: .
j_gene: TRBJ2-7
v_gene: TRBV6-5
abundance: .
CDR3nt: TGTGCCAGCAGGACCACAGGGTCCGAGCAGTACTTC
CDR3aa: CASRTTGSEQYF

d_gene: TRBD2
j_gene: TRBJ2-3
v_gene: TRBV5-1
abundance: .
CDR3nt: TGCGCCAGCAGCTTGGGAGCTAGCGGCATGACAGATACGCAGTATTTT
CDR3aa: CASSLGASGMTDTQYF

d_gene: TRBD2
j_gene: TRBJ2-2
v_gene: TRBV7-2
abundance: .
CDR3nt: TGTGCCAGCAGCGAGACTAGCGGGAGAAGCGGGGAGCTGTTTTTT
CDR3aa: CASSETSGRSGELFF

d_gene: TRBD1
j_gene: TRBJ2-7
v_gene: TRBV6-5
abundance: .
CDR3nt: TGTGCCAGCAGTTACCGCGGACAGGGGTTCGAGCAGTACTTC
CDR3aa: CASSYRGQGFEQYF

d_gene: TRBD1
j_gene: TRBJ1-4
v_gene: TRBV7-2
abundance: .
CDR3nt: TGTGCCAGCAGCCGGGACAGGGGTTATGAAAAACTGTTTTTT
CDR3aa: CASSRDRGYEKLFF

d_gene: TRBD1
j_gene: TRBJ2-7
v_gene: TRBV5-1
abundance: once
CDR3nt: TGCGCCAGCAGCTTGGCGGGACAGGGGGCGCTGGACGAGCAGTACTTC
CDR3aa: CASSLAGQGALDEQYF

d_gene: .
j_gene: TRBJ2-3
v_gene: TRBV18
abundance: .
CDR3nt: TGTGCCAGCTCACGAGGATTACCCACAGATACGCAGTATTTT
CDR3aa: CASSRGLPTDTQYF

d_gene: TRBD1
j_gene: TRBJ1-4
v_gene: TRBV7-2
abundance: .
CDR3nt: TGTGCCAGCAGCCACGGACAGGCTCTTAATGAAAAACTGTTTTTT
CDR3aa: CASSHGQALNEKLFF

d_gene: .
j_gene: TRBJ1-1
v_gene: TRBV2
abundance: .
CDR3nt: TGTGCCAGCAGTGAAGGCCAGGGAAGGAACACTGAAGCTTTCTTT
CDR3aa: CASSEGQGRNTEAFF

d_gene: TRBD1
j_gene: TRBJ1-2
v_gene: TRBV7-9
abundance: .
CDR3nt: TGTGCCAGCCAACCACTGGGGACAGAGAACTATGGCTACACCTTC
CDR3aa: CASQPLGTENYGYTF

d_gene: TRBD1
j_gene: TRBJ2-7
v_gene: TRBV28
abundance: few
CDR3nt: TGTGCCAGCAGTTCCGGGAGGTTTGGACAGGGGCAGTCCTACGAGCAGTACTTC
CDR3aa: CASSSGRFGQGQSYEQYF

d_gene: .
j_gene: TRBJ1-1
v_gene: TRBV5-4
abundance: .
CDR3nt: TGTGCCAGCAGCCCGGATGTGGGTGTGGCACGGGGTGAAGCTTTCTTT
CDR3aa: CASSPDVGVARGEAFF

d_gene: TRBD1
j_gene: TRBJ2-1
v_gene: TRBV27
abundance: .
CDR3nt: TGTGCCAGCAGTTATACCGGGACAGAGTCCCACAATGAGCAGTTCTTC
CDR3aa: CASSYTGTESHNEQFF

d_gene: .
j_gene: TRBJ1-3
v_gene: TRBV13
abundance: .
CDR3nt: TGTGCCAGCAGATCTCCAGGGTCCGGAAACACCATATATTTT
CDR3aa: CASRSPGSGNTIYF

d_gene: .
j_gene: TRBJ2-3
v_gene: TRBV2
abundance: .
CDR3nt: TGTGCCAGCATTAGGGACACAACAGATACGCAGTATTTT
CDR3aa: CASIRDTTDTQYF

d_gene: TRBD1
j_gene: TRBJ1-5
v_gene: TRBV7-2
abundance: .
CDR3nt: TGTGCCAGCAGCACCTCGACAGGGAGCAGCAATCAGCCCCAGCATTTT
CDR3aa: CASSTSTGSSNQPQHF